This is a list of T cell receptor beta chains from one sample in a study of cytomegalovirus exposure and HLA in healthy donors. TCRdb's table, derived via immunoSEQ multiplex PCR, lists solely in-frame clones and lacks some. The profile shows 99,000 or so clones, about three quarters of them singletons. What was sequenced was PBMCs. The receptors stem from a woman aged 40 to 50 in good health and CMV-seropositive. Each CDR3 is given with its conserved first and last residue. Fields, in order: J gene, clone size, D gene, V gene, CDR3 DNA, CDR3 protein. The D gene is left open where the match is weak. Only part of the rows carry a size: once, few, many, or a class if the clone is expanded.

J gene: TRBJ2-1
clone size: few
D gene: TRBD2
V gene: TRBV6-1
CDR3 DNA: TGTGCCAGCAGTGAAACTAGCGGGAGCCACAATGAGCAGTTCTTC
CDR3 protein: CASSETSGSHNEQFF

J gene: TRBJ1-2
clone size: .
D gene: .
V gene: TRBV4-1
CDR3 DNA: TGCGCCAGCAGCCAAGATCTTCAGGTCTATGGCTACACCTTC
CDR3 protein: CASSQDLQVYGYTF

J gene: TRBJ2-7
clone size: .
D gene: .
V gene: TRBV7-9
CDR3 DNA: TGTGCCAGCAGCTCGAGCGCGTCTTTCTACGAGCAGTACTTC
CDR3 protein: CASSSSASFYEQYF

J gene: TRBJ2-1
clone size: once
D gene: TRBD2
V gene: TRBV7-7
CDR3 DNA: TGTGCCAGCAGCGCGCATAGCGGGAGGGACAATGAGCAGTTCTTC
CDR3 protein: CASSAHSGRDNEQFF

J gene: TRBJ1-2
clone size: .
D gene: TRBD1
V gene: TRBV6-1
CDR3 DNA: TGTGCCAGCAGTGAGGACAGGAATTACTATGGCTACACCTTC
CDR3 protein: CASSEDRNYYGYTF

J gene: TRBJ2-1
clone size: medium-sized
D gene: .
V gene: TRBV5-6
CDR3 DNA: TGTGCCAGCAGGTATCTCAGCGATGACAATGAGCAGTTCTTC
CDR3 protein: CASRYLSDDNEQFF

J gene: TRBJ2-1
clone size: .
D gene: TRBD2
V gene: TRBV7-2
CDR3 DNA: TGTGCCAGCAGCTTAGCGGCGGGACTATACTACAATGAGCAGTTCTTC
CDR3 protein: CASSLAAGLYYNEQFF

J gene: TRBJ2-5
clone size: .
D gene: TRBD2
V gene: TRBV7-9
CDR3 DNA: TGTGCCAGCAGCTTAGCCCTAGCGGGAGGAGGAGAGCAGTACTTC
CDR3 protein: CASSLALAGGGEQYF

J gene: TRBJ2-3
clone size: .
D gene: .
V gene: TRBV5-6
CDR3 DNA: TGTGCCAGCAGCTTGGGTGGGAGCAGAGATACGCAGTATTTT
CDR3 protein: CASSLGGSRDTQYF

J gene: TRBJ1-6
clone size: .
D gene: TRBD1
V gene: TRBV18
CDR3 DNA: TGTGCCAGCTCACCACCGAGAGGGGGCGGCCCTCATAATTCACCCCTCCACTTT
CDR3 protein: CASSPPRGGGPHNSPLHF

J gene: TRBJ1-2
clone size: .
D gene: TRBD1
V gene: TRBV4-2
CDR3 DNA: TGTGCCAGCAGCCAAAGGGCCGCCTCGACAGGGGGCTATTATGGCTACACCTTC
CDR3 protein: CASSQRAASTGGYYGYTF

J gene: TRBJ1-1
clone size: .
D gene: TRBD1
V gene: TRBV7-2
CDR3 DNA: TGTGCCAGCAACGTGGACAGGCTGAACACTGAAGCTTTCTTT
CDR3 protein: CASNVDRLNTEAFF

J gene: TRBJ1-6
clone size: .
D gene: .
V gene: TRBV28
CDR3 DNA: TGTGCCAGCAGTTATTCTGGGGGGTCCTATAATTCACCCCTCCACTTT
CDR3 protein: CASSYSGGSYNSPLHF

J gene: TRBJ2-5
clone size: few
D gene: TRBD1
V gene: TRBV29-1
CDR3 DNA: TGCAGCGTTGCCCGGGGACAGGGAGCCAGGGGGACCCAGTACTTC
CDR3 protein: CSVARGQGARGTQYF

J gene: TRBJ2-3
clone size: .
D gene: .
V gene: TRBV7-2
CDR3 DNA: TGTGCCAGCAGCCCTAGCAACTGGCCGGATACGCAGTATTTT
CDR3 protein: CASSPSNWPDTQYF

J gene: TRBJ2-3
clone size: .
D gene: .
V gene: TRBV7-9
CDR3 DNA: TGTGCCAGCAGCTTAGTACAGGCGGATACGCAGTATTTT
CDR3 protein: CASSLVQADTQYF

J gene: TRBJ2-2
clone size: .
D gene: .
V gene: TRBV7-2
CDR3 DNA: TGTGCCAGCAGCCTGGACACGATATTATACACCGGGGAGCTGTTTTTT
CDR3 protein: CASSLDTILYTGELFF

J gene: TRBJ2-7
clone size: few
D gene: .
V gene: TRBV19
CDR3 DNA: TGTGCCAGTAGTTTGGGGGGGCAGTCCTACGAGCAGTACTTC
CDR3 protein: CASSLGGQSYEQYF

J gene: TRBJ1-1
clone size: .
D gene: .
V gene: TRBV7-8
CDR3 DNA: TGTGCCAGCAGCTCAAGATATCTACTCGCCGGGAACACTGAAGCTTTCTTT
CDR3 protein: CASSSRYLLAGNTEAFF

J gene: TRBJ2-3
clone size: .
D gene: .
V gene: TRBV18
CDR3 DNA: TGTGCCAGCTCACCACCGTACGGGGAGGGCACAGATACGCAGTATTTT
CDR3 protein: CASSPPYGEGTDTQYF

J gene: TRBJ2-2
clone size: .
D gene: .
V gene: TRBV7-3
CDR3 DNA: TGTGCCAGCAGCTCTAGCTACACCGGGGAGCTGTTTTTT
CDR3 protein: CASSSSYTGELFF

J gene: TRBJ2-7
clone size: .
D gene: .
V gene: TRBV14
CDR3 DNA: TGTGCCAGCAGCCTGGAGGGTTGGGGCACCTACGAGCAGTACTTC
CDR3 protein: CASSLEGWGTYEQYF

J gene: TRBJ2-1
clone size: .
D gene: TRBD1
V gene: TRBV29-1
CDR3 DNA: TGCAGCGTTGAAGTGGGCTCTGCGCTGGGACAGTTATACAATGAGCAGTTCTTC
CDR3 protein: CSVEVGSALGQLYNEQFF

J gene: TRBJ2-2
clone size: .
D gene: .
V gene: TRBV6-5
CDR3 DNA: TGTGCCAGCAGTCCGGACAGGAACACCGGGGAGCTGTTTTTT
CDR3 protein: CASSPDRNTGELFF

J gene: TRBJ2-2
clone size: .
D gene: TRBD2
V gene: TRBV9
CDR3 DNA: TGTGCCAGCAGCGTAGGGACTAGCGTAAACACCGGGGAGCTGTTTTTT
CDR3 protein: CASSVGTSVNTGELFF

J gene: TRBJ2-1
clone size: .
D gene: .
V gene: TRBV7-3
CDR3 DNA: TGTGCCAGCAGCTTACCCGGACTAACGAAGCAGTTCTTC
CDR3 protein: CASSLPGLTKQFF

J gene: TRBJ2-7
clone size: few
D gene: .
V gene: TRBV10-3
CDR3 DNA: TGTGCCATCAGTAATAGCGGAGGAGAAGGCTACGAGCAGTACTTC
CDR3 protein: CAISNSGGEGYEQYF

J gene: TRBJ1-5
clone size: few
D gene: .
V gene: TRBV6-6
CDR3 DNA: TGTGCCAGCAGTTACTCAGGGGTGGCAAATCAGCCCCAGCATTTT
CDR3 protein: CASSYSGVANQPQHF

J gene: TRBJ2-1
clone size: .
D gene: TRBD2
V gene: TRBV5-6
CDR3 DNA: TGTGCCAGCAGCTTCTCTCCCTGGACTAGCGCGACCTCCTACAATGAGCAGTTCTTC
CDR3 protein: CASSFSPWTSATSYNEQFF

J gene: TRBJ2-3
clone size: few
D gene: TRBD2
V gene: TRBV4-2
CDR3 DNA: TGTGCCAGCAGCCAAGGGACTAGCGGGGCAGATACGCAGTATTTT
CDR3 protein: CASSQGTSGADTQYF

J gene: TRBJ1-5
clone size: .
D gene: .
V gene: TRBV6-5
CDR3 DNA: TGTGCCAGCAGCGACAGGCGGGCCCATCAGCCCCAGCATTTT
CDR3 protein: CASSDRRAHQPQHF

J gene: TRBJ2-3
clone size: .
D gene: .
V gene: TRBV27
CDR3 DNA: TGTGCCAGCAGTGTCCTCCCTAGCAGTTCTAGCACAGATACGCAGTATTTT
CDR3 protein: CASSVLPSSSSTDTQYF

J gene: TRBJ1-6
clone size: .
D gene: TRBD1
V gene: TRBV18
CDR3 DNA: TGTGCCAGCTCACCGACAGGGGTTGATTCACCCCTCCACTTT
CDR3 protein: CASSPTGVDSPLHF

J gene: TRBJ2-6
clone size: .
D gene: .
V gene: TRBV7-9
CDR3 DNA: TGTGCCAGCAGACCTCCTGGGGGGTCGGGGGCCAACGTCCTGACTTTC
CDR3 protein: CASRPPGGSGANVLTF

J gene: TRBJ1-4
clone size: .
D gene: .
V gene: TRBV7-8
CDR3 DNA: TGTGCCAGCAGCTTCGGAGGAGCTAATGAAAAACTGTTTTTT
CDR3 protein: CASSFGGANEKLFF

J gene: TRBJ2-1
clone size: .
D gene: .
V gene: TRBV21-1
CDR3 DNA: TGTGCCAGCAGCAAAGCCCCTTTGTTTAGAGCCTACAATGAGCAGTTCTTC
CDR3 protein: CASSKAPLFRAYNEQFF

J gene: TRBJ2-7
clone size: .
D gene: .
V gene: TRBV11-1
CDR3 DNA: TGTGCCAGCAGCTTATCCCCTAATCCCTACGAGCAGTACTTC
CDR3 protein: CASSLSPNPYEQYF

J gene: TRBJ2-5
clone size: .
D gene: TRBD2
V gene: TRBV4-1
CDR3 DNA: TGCGCCAGCAGCTCCAGGACTAGCGATTCCCAAGAGACCCAGTACTTC
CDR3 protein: CASSSRTSDSQETQYF

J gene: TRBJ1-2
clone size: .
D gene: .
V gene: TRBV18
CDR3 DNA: TGTGCCAGCTCACGCGGTGAGATGTACTATGGCTACACCTTC
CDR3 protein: CASSRGEMYYGYTF

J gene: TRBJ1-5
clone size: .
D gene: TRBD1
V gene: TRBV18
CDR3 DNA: TGTGCCAGCTCGCCCACAGGGGGCAGGAGTAATCAGCCCCAGCATTTT
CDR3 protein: CASSPTGGRSNQPQHF

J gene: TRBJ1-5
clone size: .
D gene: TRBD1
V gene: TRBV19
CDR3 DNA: TGTGCCAGTAGAGGTTGGGGACAGGGGACCAATCAGCCCCAGCATTTT
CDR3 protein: CASRGWGQGTNQPQHF

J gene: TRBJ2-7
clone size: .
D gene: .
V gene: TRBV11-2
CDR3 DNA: TGTGCCAGCAGCCCCCTGCGGGCCCGCTACGAGCAGTACTTC
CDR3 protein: CASSPLRARYEQYF